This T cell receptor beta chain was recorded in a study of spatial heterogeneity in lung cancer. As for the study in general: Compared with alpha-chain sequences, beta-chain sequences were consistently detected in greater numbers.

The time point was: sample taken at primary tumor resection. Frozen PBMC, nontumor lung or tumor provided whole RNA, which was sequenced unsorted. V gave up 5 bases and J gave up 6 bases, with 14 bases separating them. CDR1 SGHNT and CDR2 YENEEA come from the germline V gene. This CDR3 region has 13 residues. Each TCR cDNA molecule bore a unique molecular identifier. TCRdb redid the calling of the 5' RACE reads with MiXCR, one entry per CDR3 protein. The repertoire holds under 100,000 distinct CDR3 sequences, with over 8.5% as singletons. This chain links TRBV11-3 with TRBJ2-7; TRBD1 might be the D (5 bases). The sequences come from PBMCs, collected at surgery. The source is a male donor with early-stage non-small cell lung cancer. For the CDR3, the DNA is TGTGCCAGCAGCGAGAGCTTTAGGGGCGAGCAGTACTTC. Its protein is CASSESFRGEQYF.